Given below is one TCR beta chain in context. These data come from a study of blood T cell repertoires in COVID-19. V lost 8 bases and J lost 2; bases outside the gene matches: 8. CDR3 length equals 16 residues. Germline V gives CDR1 WSHSY, CDR2 SAAADI. As handled by the study authors: Counts of nucleated cells, estimated from reference gene primer amplification, were obtained. The table came from immunoSEQ multiplex PCR; TCRdb's copy has only in-frame clones and leaves some out. V and J calls and clone size are given by that table; D and trimming were obtained from the DNA. This sample has 150,000 to 200,000 clones, with over 70% found just once.

V and J are TRBV10-2 and TRBJ2-3; 12 bases fit TRBD2. Sequences were obtained from PBMCs or T cells enriched from blood (not recorded which). This receptor was obtained from a woman aged 55-69 years who had recovered from COVID-19. The CDR3, as DNA: TGCGCCAGCCAAAGGACTAGCGGGGCCCCCACAGATACGCAGTATTTT. Translation gives CASQRTSGAPTDTQYF.